The entry below describes one T cell receptor (beta chain). Its antigen target is currently unknown. Per-base qualities were not stored, and no clone one base away is much larger. Looking up the germline V gene yields CDR1 SGHTA and CDR2 FQGNSA. V loses 1 base, J loses 0 bases, and the germline ends lie 9 bases apart. From its cysteine to its phenylalanine, the CDR3 spans 15 amino acids. This entry keeps only the CDR3 DNA: 45 bases, framed from base 1. Using the deep immunoSEQ assay, multiplex PCR amplified TCR CDR3 regions from genomic DNA. Extracted genomic DNA from each cell subset was spread evenly across all wells of several immunoSEQ 96-well plates, with each plate serving as a replicate. For sorted subsets, approximately 200 ng of genomic DNA, equivalent to tens of thousands of T cell genomes, went into each replicate PCR. Purified libraries were measured with a Qubit 3.0 fluorometer, size-checked on a Bioanalyzer 2100, and measured again with the KAPA Library Quantification kit. A separate single-read 150-cycle Illumina NextSeq 550 flow cell was used to sequence each immunoSEQ 96-well plate. On the authors' methods: Because only junctional sequences without quality scores were contained in the immunoSEQ output, filtering matching that applied to full-length reads could not be performed. Sequences were annotated with PyIR, a Python wrapper for IgBLAST v1.9, using IMGT germline references to assign V/J genes and CDR3. Reads were filtered out if the reads had weak V/J assignments (E-value above 1e-6), no CDR3, stop codons, out-of-frame junctions, or ambiguous translated residues. A V3J clonotype was defined by an identical inferred V gene, J gene, and CDR3 amino acid sequence. The percentage overlap between two repertoires was calculated by dividing the number of shared unique clonotypes by the size of the smaller repertoire. Richness of each repertoire was evaluated using RTK rarefaction, the Chao1 estimator, and Recon v2.1 estimates of unobserved clonotypes. For all TCRbeta clonotypes obtained by the gDNA method from a handful of donors, generation probabilities were computed with OLGA. In TCRdb, the immuneACCESS table is reduced to in-frame sequences with V and J assigned. These tables do not hold every clone; where another copy was compared, an unresolved V gene accounts for under half, and the others remain unexplained. V, J and clone size are taken as reported in that table, and D and trimming were inferred from the DNA itself. Within this sample are millions of clones, with around nine tenths of them counted one time only. About 0.13% of the sample rests with the top ten.

Healthy HIV-negative adults with no recently reported acute infections or vaccinations were included as donors. Every donor was a Caucasian adult living in Nashville, Tennessee, USA. CD4+ T cells were enriched through magnetic negative selection, after which naive cells were positively selected on CD45RA and the remaining negative fraction served as the memory subset. Blood was obtained by leukapheresis, after which PBMCs were separated by Ficoll-Histopaque density gradient centrifugation and cryopreserved in liquid nitrogen vapor phase. Analytical flow cytometry was used to check the purity and quantity of each magnetically sorted T cell population. From each sorted fraction, genomic DNA was isolated and quantified by UV absorbance on a Nanodrop 2000c. This entry belongs to a study of shared clonotypes between healthy human individuals (dated by TCRdb to about 2020). For the wider study: A couple of women and a few men aged 18 to 49 years were included in the cohort. Blood TCR repertoires of five healthy adults were deeply sequenced to estimate repertoire size and the extent of clonotype sharing between individuals. Between about 0.85 and 9.5 billion PBMCs per donor were obtained by leukapheresis. To increase sequencing depth and limit assay-specific biases, different laboratories used diverse techniques to prepare libraries and sequence TCR repertoires. For each donor, CD4 naive and CD4 memory were each given three plates, CD8 naive was given two plates, and CD8 memory was given one plate. Overall study results and their limits: Approximately 5% of naive CD4, around 3.5% of naive CD8, approximately 2.2% of memory CD4, and 0.4% of memory CD8 clonotypes were shared across several donors. Compared with non-shared clonotypes, clonotypes shared by all four sorted-subset donors had higher generation probabilities. Sampling was limited to blood, and TCR repertoires in tissue likely differ from TCR repertoires in blood. Larger estimated clonotype richness was generally found for naive subsets than for memory subsets. Rarefaction of sorted-subset datasets indicated incomplete sequencing despite the large sequencing depth. Pairwise subsampling indicated that sequencing depth was expected to affect the degree of clonotype sharing among donors. Because the study included a small number of donors, the genetic and exposure-history diversity represented was limited.

The chain links TRBV7-2 with TRBJ2-5; the D gene remains uncertain. Input material: naive CD4+ T cells sorted from blood. The sample's cell subset or site label, in plain terms: CD45RA+ positively selected. This clonotype was obtained from a man aged 18 to 29 in good health. The bases are TGTGCCAGCAGCTTAGACGGCGGAAACCAAGAGACCCAGTACTTC. It is translated as CASSLDGGNQETQYF.